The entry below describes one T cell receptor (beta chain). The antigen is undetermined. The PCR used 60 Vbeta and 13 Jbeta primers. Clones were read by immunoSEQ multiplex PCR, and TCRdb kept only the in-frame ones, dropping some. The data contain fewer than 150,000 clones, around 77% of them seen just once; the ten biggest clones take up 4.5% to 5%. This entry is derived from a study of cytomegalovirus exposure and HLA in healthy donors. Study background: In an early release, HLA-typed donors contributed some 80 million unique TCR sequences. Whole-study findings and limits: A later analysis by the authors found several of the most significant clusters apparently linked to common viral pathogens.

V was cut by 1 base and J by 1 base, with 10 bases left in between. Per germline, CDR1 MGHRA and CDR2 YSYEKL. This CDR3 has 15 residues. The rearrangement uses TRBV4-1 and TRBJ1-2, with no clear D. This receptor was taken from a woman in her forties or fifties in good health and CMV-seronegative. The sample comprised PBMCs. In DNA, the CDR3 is TGCGCCAGCAGCCAAGTGAACATTCTTAACTATGGCTACACCTTC. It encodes CASSQVNILNYGYTF.